The text below deals with one T cell receptor beta chain. Its antigen is currently unknown. This sample was included in a study of CD8 T cells in ankylosing spondylitis. TCR beta libraries were made by quantitative 5'-RACE with molecular barcodes. TCRdb passed the 5' RACE reads through MiXCR, listing each CDR3 protein once. This sample has about 800,000 distinct CDR3 sequences, with 10% to 15% found just once. General observations from the study: The disease-linked clones had a CD8+ phenotype and low blood frequencies. Earlier work had already found some motif variants in reactive arthritis synovial fluid and blood. The authors reported significant enrichment of disease-linked clones in matched ankylosing spondylitis synovial fluid. Ankylosing spondylitis blood appeared to carry a characteristic TCR beta motif of several highly homologous variants.

The CDR3 runs to 16 residues. J lost 3 bases, V lost 0 bases, and 9 bases had no gene match. CDR1 DFQATT and CDR2 SNEGSKA come from the germline V gene (reference sequence). This chain connects TRBV20-1 to TRBJ2-3; TRBD2 matches at 7 bases. The sample consisted of blood, either unsorted or a sorted T cell fraction (not recorded which). This receptor was obtained from a male donor with ankylosing spondylitis. The CDR3 DNA is TGCAGTGCTAGAGATCCACGGCGGGGGAGGACAGATACGCAGTATTTT. Amino acid sequence: CSARDPRRGRTDTQYF.